Reported below is one T cell receptor (beta chain). This entry is derived from a study of Graves' ophthalmopathy and Graves' hyperthyroidism. Orbital computed tomography, thyroid ultrasound, TRAb, serum thyroxine and clinical symptoms formed the basis of diagnosis. The authors amplified TCR beta CDR3 regions, and they did so from RNA transcripts for repertoire sequencing. Following a first-round RT-PCR that used HTBI primers, a second-round multiplex PCR was carried out. One entry per CDR3 protein, called by TCRdb with MiXCR from the multiplex PCR reads. The sample holds around 520,000 distinct CDR3 sequences, 35% to 40% seen once. The CDR3 covers 14 residues.

The chain uses TRBV12-3 or TRBV12-4 and TRBJ2-7; a weak D match, TRBD2 (6 bases). The J call is doubtful: the DNA matches TRBJ2-1 better. The sequenced sample was peripheral blood or thyroid tissue (not recorded which). This clonotype originated in an adult man with Graves' hyperthyroidism. CDR3 nucleotides: TGTGCCAGCAGTTTTGTCCAGGTCCGGGGGGAGCAGTTCTTC. This translates into CASSFVQVRGEQFF.